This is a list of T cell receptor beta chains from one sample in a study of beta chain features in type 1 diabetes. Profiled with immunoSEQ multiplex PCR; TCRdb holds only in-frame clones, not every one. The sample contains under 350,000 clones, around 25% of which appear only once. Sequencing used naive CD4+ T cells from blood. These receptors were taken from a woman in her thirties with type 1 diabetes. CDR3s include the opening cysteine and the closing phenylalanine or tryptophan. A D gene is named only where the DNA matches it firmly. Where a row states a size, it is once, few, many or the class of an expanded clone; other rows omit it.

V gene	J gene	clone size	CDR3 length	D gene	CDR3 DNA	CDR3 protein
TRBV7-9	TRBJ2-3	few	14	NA	TGTGCCAGCAGCCCCCTAGGTAGTCGAGATACGCAGTATTTT	CASSPLGSRDTQYF
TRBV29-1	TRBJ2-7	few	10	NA	TGCAGCGTTCGGGACTACGAGCAGTACTTC	CSVRDYEQYF
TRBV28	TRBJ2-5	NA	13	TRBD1	TGTGCCAGCAGTTGGACAGGGGAGGAGACCCAGTACTTC	CASSWTGEETQYF
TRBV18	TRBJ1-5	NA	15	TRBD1	TGTGCCAGCTCACCAAGCCCACAGGGGAATCAGCCCCAGCATTTT	CASSPSPQGNQPQHF
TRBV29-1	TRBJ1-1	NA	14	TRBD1	TGCAGCGTCCTGCCGGGACAGGGGGCAACTGAAGCTTTCTTT	CSVLPGQGATEAFF
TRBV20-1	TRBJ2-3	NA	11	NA	TGCAGTCATCCTAGAGGAGATACGCAGTATTTT	CSHPRGDTQYF
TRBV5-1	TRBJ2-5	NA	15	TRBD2	TGCGCCAGCAGCTTGGGACTAGCGGGAGGAGAGACCCAGTACTTC	CASSLGLAGGETQYF
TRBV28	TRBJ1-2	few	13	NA	TGTGCCAGCAGCCGGTTGAGAGGGTATGGCTACACCTTC	CASSRLRGYGYTF
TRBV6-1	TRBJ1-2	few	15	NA	TGTGCCAGCAGTGAAGCCCCCGACAACTACTATGGCTACACCTTC	CASSEAPDNYYGYTF
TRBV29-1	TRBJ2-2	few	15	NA	TGCAGCGTTCCGCGAGGAGTCCCGAACACCGGGGAGCTGTTTTTT	CSVPRGVPNTGELFF
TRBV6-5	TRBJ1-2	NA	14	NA	TGTGCCAGCAGTTTGCAACAGGGTTTCGACGGCTACACCTTC	CASSLQQGFDGYTF
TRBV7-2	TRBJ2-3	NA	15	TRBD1	TGTGCCAGCAGGGTAGGGACAGGTTACACAGATACGCAGTATTTT	CASRVGTGYTDTQYF
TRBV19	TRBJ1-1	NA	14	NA	TGTGCCAGTAGTGTAGACTACTATGGCACTGAAGCTTTCTTT	CASSVDYYGTEAFF
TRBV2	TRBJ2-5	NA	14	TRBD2	TGTGCCAGCAAGAGGACTAGCGGGAGAGTGACCCAGTACTTC	CASKRTSGRVTQYF
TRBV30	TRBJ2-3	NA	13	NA	TGTGCCTGGAGTGTACTAGGACCAGATACGCAGTATTTT	CAWSVLGPDTQYF
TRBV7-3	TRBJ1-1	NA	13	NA	TGTGCCAGCAGCTTAAGCAGTAACACTGAAGCTTTCTTT	CASSLSSNTEAFF
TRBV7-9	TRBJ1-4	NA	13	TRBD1	TGTGCCGTTACAGGGGCGAGTAATGAAAAACTGTTTTTT	CAVTGASNEKLFF
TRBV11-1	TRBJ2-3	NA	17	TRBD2	TGTGCCGTGCCAGCAGATCTCGGCAGCGGGAGTACAGATACGCAGTATTTT	CAVPADLGSGSTDTQYF
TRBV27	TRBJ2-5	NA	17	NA	TGTGCCAGCAGTTTCCCATACAGCGGCCCCCAGTCAGAGACCCAGTACTTC	CASSFPYSGPQSETQYF
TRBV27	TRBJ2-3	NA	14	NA	TGTGCCAGCAGTTTCCGAGGGAACGCAGATACGCAGTATTTT	CASSFRGNADTQYF
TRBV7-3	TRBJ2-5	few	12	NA	TGTGCCAGCGGGCAGCCCCAAGAGACCCAGTACTTC	CASGQPQETQYF
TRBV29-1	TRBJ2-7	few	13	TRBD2	TGCAGCGCTACTAGCGGGCTCACCTACGAGCAGTACTTC	CSATSGLTYEQYF
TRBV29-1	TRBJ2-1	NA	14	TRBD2	TGCAGCGTTGGGCGGGAGGGCCCGGTTAATGAGCAGTTCTTC	CSVGREGPVNEQFF
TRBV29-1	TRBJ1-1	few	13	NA	TGCAGCGTTGAACAAGTGACAGACACTGAAGCTTTCTTT	CSVEQVTDTEAFF
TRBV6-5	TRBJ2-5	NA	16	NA	TGTGCCAGCAGTTACTCGGGGACACCGTACCAAGAGACCCAGTACTTC	CASSYSGTPYQETQYF
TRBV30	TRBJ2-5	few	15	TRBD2	TGTGCCTGGAGGGGACTAGCGGGAGGGCCGAAGACCCAGTACTTC	CAWRGLAGGPKTQYF
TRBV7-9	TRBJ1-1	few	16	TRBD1	TGTGCCAGCAGCCGTCCCGGGGGCAGGGGGCAAACTGAAGCTTTCTTT	CASSRPGGRGQTEAFF
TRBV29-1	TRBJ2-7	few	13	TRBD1	TGCAGCGTTTCGGGGACAGTAGAGTACGAGCAGTACTTC	CSVSGTVEYEQYF
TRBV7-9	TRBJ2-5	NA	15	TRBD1	TGTGCCAGCAGCTTAGGGGACAGGGTCGGGGAGACCCAGTACTTC	CASSLGDRVGETQYF
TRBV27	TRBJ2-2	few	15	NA	TGTGCCAGCAGTTCCACCCAGGGTTCATCCGGGGAGCTGTTTTTT	CASSSTQGSSGELFF
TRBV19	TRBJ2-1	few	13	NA	TGTGCCAGCAGCAATACTAGATACAATGAGCAGTTCTTC	CASSNTRYNEQFF
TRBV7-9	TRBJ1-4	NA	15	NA	TGTGCCAGCAGCTTAGTGGAGGCAACTAATGAAAAACTGTTTTTT	CASSLVEATNEKLFF
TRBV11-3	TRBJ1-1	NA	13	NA	TGTGCCAGCAGACAGACAACAGGGATCGAAGCTTTCTTT	CASRQTTGIEAFF
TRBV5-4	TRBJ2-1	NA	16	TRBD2	TGTGCCAGCAGCCAAGCTGGGAGGGCCTTGAGCAATGAGCAGTTCTTC	CASSQAGRALSNEQFF
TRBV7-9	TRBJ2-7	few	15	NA	TGTGCCAGCAGCTTAAACGGACATCCCAACTACGAGCAGTACTTC	CASSLNGHPNYEQYF
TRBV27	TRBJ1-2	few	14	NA	TGTGCCAGCAGTTTACGTGCTGAGAACTATGGCTACACCTTC	CASSLRAENYGYTF
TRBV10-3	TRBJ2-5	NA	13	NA	TGTGCCATCAGTGAGTCAACACAAGAGACCCAGTACTTC	CAISESTQETQYF
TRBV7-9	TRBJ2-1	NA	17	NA	TGTGCCAGTCAGTATAGGCCCGGGACTGGGTATCACAATGAGCAGTTCTTC	CASQYRPGTGYHNEQFF
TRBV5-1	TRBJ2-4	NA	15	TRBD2	TGCGCCAGCAGCTTGGCCTCGGGAGGGGGAAACATTCAGTACTTC	CASSLASGGGNIQYF
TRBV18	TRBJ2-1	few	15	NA	TGTGCCAGCTCACCAACCCCAGGATACTACAATGAGCAGTTCTTC	CASSPTPGYYNEQFF
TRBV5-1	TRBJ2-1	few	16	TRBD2	TGCGCCAGCAGCTTGGTATTCCAGCGGGAAAACAATGAGCAGTTCTTC	CASSLVFQRENNEQFF
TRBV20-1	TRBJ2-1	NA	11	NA	TGCAGTACCACGGTGTACAATGAGCAGTTCTTC	CSTTVYNEQFF
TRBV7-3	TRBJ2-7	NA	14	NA	TGTGCCAGCAGCCCAGGACAAGAAAGCAACGAGCAGTACTTC	CASSPGQESNEQYF